This TCR beta chain was sequenced during a study of Ad26.COV2.S vaccination and SARS-CoV-2 variants. Points from the study as a whole: Spike-specific TCR breadth was greater in vaccine than placebo recipients.

Sequencing was performed with immunoSEQ multiplex PCR; in TCRdb, only in-frame clones are kept and a portion is missing. The data show 300,000 to 450,000 clones, under 95% seen once. Per the germline V gene, CDR1 is SGDLS and CDR2 is YYNGEE. The CDR3 contains 14 residues. Deletions cut 4 bases from V and 3 bases from J, with 14 bases between. As for this clone: Its specificity is not known.

The sequencing used peripheral blood, collected after recovery from COVID-19. The receptor comes from a human donor who had recovered from COVID-19. V is TRBV9 and J is TRBJ2-7; possibly TRBD1 for D (6 bases). CDR3 sequence (DNA): TGTGCCAGCAGCCCCCCGGGACAAAACTACGAGCAGTACTTC. As protein: CASSPPGQNYEQYF.